One and the same sample provided the 25 T cell receptor beta chains below, sequenced in a study of cytomegalovirus exposure and HLA in healthy donors. PCR primers comprised 60 Vbeta and 13 Jbeta primers. Clones were read by immunoSEQ multiplex PCR, and TCRdb kept only the in-frame ones, dropping some. The data contain 95,000 to 150,000 clones, roughly 69% of them singletons. Sequencing input: PBMCs. These receptors were taken from a woman between 40 and 55 years old in good health and CMV-seropositive.

The V gene is TRBV18, the J gene TRBJ2-7; 8 bases are a match to TRBD1. With 3 bases clipped from V and 5 bases from J, the junction kept 9 bases outside the gene matches. Germline assignment: CDR1 KGHSH and CDR2 LQKENI. The CDR3 spans 15 residues. As DNA, the CDR3 is TGTGCCAGCTCACCTTCGACAGGGGCTTCCAACGAGCAGTACTTC. Its translation: CASSPSTGASNEQYF.

The CDR3 region has the DNA TGCAGCGTCCTCAGGGGAAGCTCCTACGAGCAGTACTTC. Translated: CSVLRGSSYEQYF. V usage is TRBV29-1 and J usage is TRBJ2-7; D is possibly TRBD1 (6 bases). CDR1 SQVTM and CDR2 ANQGSEA come from the germline V gene. The ends were cut back, 6 bases at V and 0 bases at J, with 12 bases in the middle. This CDR3 comprises 13 residues.

Here the CDR3 reads CASSSGDTEAFF. In DNA form, the CDR3 reads TGTGCCAGCAGCTCAGGGGACACTGAAGCTTTCTTT. The chain employs TRBV11-3 and TRBJ1-1, with D tentatively TRBD1 (6 bases). CDR3 size: 12 residues. The V end was cut by 4 bases, the J end by 3 bases, with 6 bases between. CDR1 SGHNT and CDR2 YENEEA come from the germline V gene.

This clone was recorded a few times. The rearrangement joins TRBV6-5 to TRBJ1-2; D gene ambiguous. V shed 6 bases and J shed 8 bases, with 13 bases lying between them. Germline CDR1 reads MNHEY; CDR2 reads SVGAGI. The CDR3 is 12 amino acids. This chain's CDR3 is CASRPPLGGYTF. The CDR3 nucleotides read TGTGCCAGCAGGCCCCCACTGGGCGGCTACACCTTC.

The genes are TRBV6-5 and TRBJ1-1; D gene unclear. The CDR3 is 16 residues long. Germline-derived CDR1 and CDR2 are MNHEY and SVGAGI. V was trimmed by 0 bases and J by 5 bases, leaving 16 bases between them. In nucleotides, the CDR3 is TGTGCCAGCAGTTACTCGAGGTTGACTAGTGGGACTGAAGCTTTCTTT. Residues: CASSYSRLTSGTEAFF.

The DNA of the CDR3 is TGTGCCAGCAGCCCAGGGGGAAATGGCTACACCTTC. Translated: CASSPGGNGYTF. This rearrangement joins TRBV7-9 to TRBJ1-2; TRBD1 matches at 7 bases. V trimming: 5 bases; J trimming: 6 bases; junction bases outside the gene matches: 3. CDR3 length: 12 amino acids. Germline V gene data show CDR1 as SEHNR and CDR2 as FQNEAQ (reference sequence).

The sample holds a few counts of this clone. The gene calls are TRBV2 and TRBJ1-5, with 10 positions matching TRBD1. CDR1 SNHLY and CDR2 FYNNEI come from the germline V gene. The CDR3 contains 15 residues. The ends lost 8 bases at V and 2 bases at J; junction bases unmatched: 6. For the CDR3, the DNA is TGTGCCAGCGGGGACAGGGGCCCGGGCAATCAGCCCCAGCATTTT. Translated: CASGDRGPGNQPQHF.

This chain uses TRBV7-9 with TRBJ1-2; weak D call: TRBD1 (6 bases). V was shortened by 1 base and J by 1 base, with 10 bases between the two germline ends. This CDR3 comprises 15 residues. Looked up from germline, CDR1 is SEHNR and CDR2 is FQNEAQ (reference sequence). CDR3 sequence reads: CASSLGTDYNYGYTF. For the CDR3, the DNA is TGTGCCAGCAGCTTAGGGACAGACTATAACTATGGCTACACCTTC.

The table lists this clone with a few counts. CDR3 DNA: TGCGCCAGCAGCCAAGAGCCTAGCGGGGGGGCCACCGGGGAGCTGTTTTTT. Translating it yields CASSQEPSGGATGELFF. This chain connects TRBV4-3 to TRBJ2-2; 12 bases are shared with TRBD2. CDR3 length equals 17 residues. CDR1 is LGHNA, CDR2 YSLEER, per germline. Trimming at V came to 0 bases and at J to 4 bases, leaving 3 bases not matched to a gene.

This clone appeared once. CDR3 DNA: TGTGCCAGCAGCCAGGGACAGGCAATCCAGACCCAGTACTTC. It is translated as CASSQGQAIQTQYF. The chain employs TRBV5-4 and TRBJ2-5, with 8 bases fitting TRBD1. V lost 4 bases, J lost 6 bases, and 8 bases stayed unmatched. Germline CDR1 SGHNT, CDR2 YYREEE (reference sequence). The CDR3 runs 14 residues.

This rearrangement joins TRBV15 to TRBJ2-7; D perhaps matches TRBD2 (5 bases). Germline-derived CDR1 and CDR2 are LNHNV and YYDKDF (reference sequence). The CDR3 sequence is 13 residues long. Trimming took 0 bases from V and 5 from J, leaving 8 bases between them. The CDR3 here is CATSRDPSNEQYF. CDR3 DNA: TGTGCCACCAGCAGAGATCCTAGCAACGAGCAGTACTTC.

With regard to this clone: Different DNA sequences within this sample yield the same CDR3. This chain's CDR3 is CAISETGQDGQPQHF. The CDR3 DNA sequence: TGTGCCATCAGTGAGACCGGACAGGACGGTCAGCCCCAGCATTTT. The J gene is TRBJ1-5, the V gene TRBV10-3; 7 positions agree with TRBD1. CDR3 length: 15 residues. V was clipped by 2 bases and J by 6 bases; unmatched bases: 7. CDR1 and CDR2 from the germline V gene are ENHRY and SYGVKD.

This clone was seen once. The V and J genes are TRBV4-1 and TRBJ2-7, with D possibly TRBD1 on 6 matching bases. The CDR3 extends over 16 amino acids. Germline CDR1 MGHRA, CDR2 YSYEKL. Trimming left V 1 base short and J 0 bases short, with 13 bases between. The CDR3 DNA reads TGCGCCAGCAGCCAAGGCAGTACAGGGAGCTCCTACGAGCAGTACTTC. Translating it yields CASSQGSTGSSYEQYF.

The CDR3 reads CASSPGQAQETQYF. The DNA for the CDR3 is TGTGCCAGCAGCCCCGGACAGGCTCAAGAGACCCAGTACTTC. The chain combines TRBV9 with TRBJ2-5; 7 bases agree with TRBD1. V lost 4 bases and J lost 2; bases outside the gene matches: 5. This CDR3 region has 14 residues. CDR1 is SGDLS, CDR2 YYNGEE, per germline.

A remark on this clone: The germline gene is not matched at one end of the junction; a read error may be the cause. The rearrangement links TRBV5-8 to TRBJ2-4; 8 nucleotides match TRBD1. CDR3 length equals 11 residues. The germline V gene has CDR1 SGHTS and CDR2 YDEGEE. For the CDR3, the DNA is TGTGCCAGCAGCTTCAGGGGGCCGCGGATGTTC. The encoded protein is CASSFRGPRMF. Based on the CDR3 plus reference TRBV5-8 and TRBJ2-4, the full variable domain is EAGVTQSPTHLIKTRGQQATLRCSPISGHTSVYWYQQALGLGLQFLLWYDEGEERNRGNFPPRFSGRQFPNYSSELNVNALELEDSALYLCASSFRGPRMFGAGTRLSVL.

Details on this clone: Other DNA sequences of this sample code for an identical CDR3. The CDR3 nucleotides are TGCAGCGTTGCACCACAGCGGGAGGGCTACACCTTC. Residues: CSVAPQREGYTF. V and J are TRBV29-1 and TRBJ1-2; no firm D call. The CDR3 loop spans 12 amino acids. The V gene's germline CDR1 is SQVTM and CDR2 ANQGSEA. Trimming shortened V by 4 bases and J by 8 bases, and 14 bases separated the two germline ends.

The chain combines TRBV30 with TRBJ1-2, with 9 nucleotides matching TRBD1. V was pared by 3 bases and J by 1 base, with 12 bases of the junction left unmatched. Per germline, CDR1 GTSNPN and CDR2 SVGIG (reference sequence). This CDR3 spans 17 amino acids. The DNA of the CDR3 is TGTGCCTGGAGAAAGTGCCGGGACAGGGTGTTTAACTATGGCTACACCTTC. Amino acid sequence: CAWRKCRDRVFNYGYTF.

The chain links TRBV9 to TRBJ1-5, with TRBD1 matching over 9 bases. Germline CDR1 and CDR2: SGDLS and YYNGEE. The length of the CDR3 is 16 residues. V dropped 4 bases and J dropped 2; count of bases not matched to a gene: 7. The CDR3 bases are TGTGCCAGCAGCCCCGGACAGGGGACGGGCAATCAGCCCCAGCATTTT. Amino acids: CASSPGQGTGNQPQHF.

The chain has TRBV7-9 and TRBJ2-1; 12 nucleotides line up with TRBD2. The CDR3 extends over 16 amino acids. Germline V gene lookup returns CDR1 SEHNR and CDR2 FQNEAQ (reference sequence). The V gene end was trimmed by 7 bases and the J gene end by 7 bases; junction bases not matched to a gene: 11. CDR3 in amino acids: CASNPTSGGPRNEQFF. Here the CDR3 DNA reads TGTGCCAGCAACCCGACTAGCGGGGGACCAAGGAATGAGCAGTTCTTC. Based on the CDR3 plus reference TRBV7-9 and TRBJ2-1, the full variable domain is DTGVSQNPRHKITKRGQNVTFRCDPISEHNRLYWYRQTLGQGPEFLTYFQNEAQLEKSRLLSDRFSAERPKGSFSTLEIQRTEQGDSAMYLCASNPTSGGPRNEQFFGPGTRLTVL.

The V gene is TRBV27, the J gene TRBJ2-7; D is undetermined. Trimming left V 4 bases short and J 3 bases short, with 4 bases between. The germline V gene encodes CDR1 MNHEY and CDR2 SMNVEV (reference sequence). This CDR3 comprises 11 residues. CDR3 amino acids: CASSSNYEQYF. The DNA of the CDR3 is TGTGCCAGCAGTTCAAACTACGAGCAGTACTTC.

This chain uses TRBV25-1 with TRBJ1-4, with unresolved D. V shed 1 base and J shed 5 bases, with 14 bases lying between them. This CDR3 spans 16 amino acids. From germline, CDR1 is MGHDK and CDR2 SYGVNS. The CDR3 sequence: CASSEFGIAENEKLFF. The DNA of the CDR3 is TGTGCCAGCAGTGAATTCGGGATAGCAGAAAATGAAAAACTGTTTTTT.

The rearrangement joins TRBV5-1 to TRBJ2-6; D ambiguous. V dropped 4 bases and J dropped 0 bases, with 11 bases sitting between them. CDR3 length: 16 residues. CDR1 is SGHRS, CDR2 YFSETQ, per germline. CDR3 bases: TGCGCCAGCAGCCCCACGCCGAGCTCTGGGGCCAACGTCCTGACTTTC. Amino acid sequence: CASSPTPSSGANVLTF.

The chain employs TRBV4-3 and TRBJ2-3; D call uncertain. This CDR3 has 15 residues. Deletions cut 0 bases from V and 1 base from J, with 8 bases between. Germline CDR1 is LGHNA and CDR2 is YSLEER. The CDR3 coding sequence is TGCGCCAGCAGCCAAGATCCGGTCGGCACAGATACGCAGTATTTT. Residues: CASSQDPVGTDTQYF.

V and J are TRBV7-9 and TRBJ1-1; the D gene is possibly TRBD1 (6 bases). V was clipped by 1 base and J by 0 bases, with 6 bases between them. Per germline, CDR1 SEHNR and CDR2 FQNEAQ (reference sequence). This CDR3 comprises 14 residues. The CDR3 coding sequence is TGTGCCAGCAGCTTAGGGACAGTGAACACTGAAGCTTTCTTT. Translated: CASSLGTVNTEAFF.

The sample holds a few counts of this clone. The V gene is TRBV6-1, the J gene TRBJ1-1, with D maybe TRBD1 (6 bases). Per the germline V gene, CDR1 is MNHNS and CDR2 is SASEGT. Trimming took 4 bases from V and 1 from J, leaving 13 bases between them. The CDR3 sequence is 15 residues long. The CDR3 is CASSALGGGNTEAFF. The CDR3 DNA is TGTGCCAGCAGTGCGCTAGGGGGTGGGAACACTGAAGCTTTCTTT.